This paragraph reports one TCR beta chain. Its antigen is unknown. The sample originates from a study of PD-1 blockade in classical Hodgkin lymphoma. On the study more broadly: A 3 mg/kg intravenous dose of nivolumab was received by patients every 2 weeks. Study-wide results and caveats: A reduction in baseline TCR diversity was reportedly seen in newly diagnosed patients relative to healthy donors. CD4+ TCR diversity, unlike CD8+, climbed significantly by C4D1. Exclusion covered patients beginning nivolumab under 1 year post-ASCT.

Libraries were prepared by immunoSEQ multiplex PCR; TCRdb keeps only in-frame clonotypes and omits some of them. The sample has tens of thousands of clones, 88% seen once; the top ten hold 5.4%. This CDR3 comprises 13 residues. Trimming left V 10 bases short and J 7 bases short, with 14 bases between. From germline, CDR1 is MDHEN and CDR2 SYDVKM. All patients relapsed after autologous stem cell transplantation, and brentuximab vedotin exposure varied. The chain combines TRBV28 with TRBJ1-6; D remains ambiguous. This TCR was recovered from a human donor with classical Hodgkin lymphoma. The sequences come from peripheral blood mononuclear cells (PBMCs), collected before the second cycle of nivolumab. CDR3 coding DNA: TGTGCCACCCGCTGGAACCCCAATTCACCCCTCCACTTT. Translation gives CATRWNPNSPLHF.